A single sample is the source of the 16 T cell receptor beta chains below, sequenced in a study of neurological immune-mediated disorders. A single record per CDR3 protein comes from TCRdb applying MiXCR to the 5' RACE reads. Of 45,000 to 60,000 distinct CDR3 sequences listed, 2% to 3% are singletons. Material for sequencing was PBMCs. The receptors originated from a man in his forties or fifties with multiple sclerosis.

In this sample, this clonotype turned up many times. The rearrangement joins TRBV12-3 or TRBV12-4 to TRBJ2-3; the D is unclear. The length of the CDR3 is 12 residues. The V end lost 2 bases, the J end lost 6 bases, and 6 bases lay between the germline ends. Here the CDR3 reads CASSLLRDTQYF. The CDR3 bases are TGTGCCAGCAGTTTACTTAGGGATACGCAGTATTTT.

This clonotype has ten or more counts. This chain uses TRBV3-1 with TRBJ2-7; D could derive from TRBD1 or TRBD2 (5 bases each). V gave up 4 bases and J gave up 1 base, with 11 bases separating them. The germline CDR1 and CDR2 sequences are LGHDT and YNNKEL (reference sequence). This CDR3 is built from 14 residues. The CDR3 DNA sequence: TGTGCCAGCAGCCGGGACGGACTTTCCTACGAGCAGTACTTC. Translated, it gives CASSRDGLSYEQYF.

The table lists this clonotype with many counts. The chain links TRBV20-1 to TRBJ1-5, with 7 bases aligning to TRBD1. V shed 6 bases and J 2 bases; nucleotides not matched to a gene: 4. The CDR3 is made up of 13 amino acids. Germline assignment: CDR1 DFQATT and CDR2 SNEGSKA (reference sequence). CDR3 sequence: CSAKGQGNQPQHF. The CDR3 nucleotides are TGCAGTGCCAAAGGACAGGGCAATCAGCCCCAGCATTTT.

This clonotype was counted at least ten times. The chain joins TRBV3-1 to TRBJ2-7; D remains ambiguous. In germline, CDR1 is LGHDT, CDR2 YNNKEL (reference sequence). V lost 0 bases to trimming and J lost 0 bases, with 9 bases between them. The CDR3 spans 15 residues. The CDR3 spells CASSQEAWGSYEQYF. CDR3 DNA: TGTGCCAGCAGCCAAGAAGCGTGGGGCTCCTACGAGCAGTACTTC.

This clonotype was found many times. This chain's CDR3 is CSARDGGGSYTF. For the CDR3, the DNA is TGCAGTGCTAGAGATGGGGGAGGGAGCTACACCTTC. The V gene is TRBV20-1, the J gene TRBJ1-2; a weak D match, TRBD1 (5 bases). This CDR3 contains 12 residues. The germline CDR1 and CDR2 sequences are DFQATT and SNEGSKA (reference sequence). V dropped 0 bases and J dropped 9 bases, with 11 bases sitting between them.

This clonotype has at least ten counts. V gene TRBV9 combines with J gene TRBJ2-7; 11 nucleotides match TRBD2. V gave up 0 bases and J gave up 3 bases; unmatched junction bases: 8. Germline CDR1 and CDR2: SGDLS and YYNGEE. This CDR3 has 17 amino acids. CDR3 nucleotides: TGTGCCAGCAGCGTAGGGGTTCTAGCGGGGGGTTACTACGAGCAGTACTTC. This codes for CASSVGVLAGGYYEQYF. Drawing the rest from reference TRBV9 and TRBJ2-7, the complete variable domain is DSGVTQTPKHLITATGQRVTLRCSPRSGDLSVYWYQQSLDQGLQFLIQYYNGEERAKGNILERFSAQQFPDLHSELNLSSLELGDSALYFCASSVGVLAGGYYEQYFGPGTRLTVT.

This clonotype was observed at least ten times. The V and J genes are TRBV10-3 and TRBJ2-5, with 7 bases identical to TRBD2. Germline lookup yields CDR1 ENHRY and CDR2 SYGVKD. The J segment lost 0 bases and the V segment lost 5 bases, leaving 0 bases of the junction unmatched. This CDR3 region has 13 residues. The CDR3: CAISRGDQETQYF. The CDR3 DNA follows: TGTGCCATCAGTCGGGGGGACCAAGAGACCCAGTACTTC.

This clonotype appeared many times. V gene TRBV7-9 combines with J gene TRBJ1-2, with D possibly TRBD1 on 5 matching bases. The germline gives CDR1 SEHNR, CDR2 FQNEAQ (reference sequence). Trimming took off 7 bases at V and 3 bases at J, with 15 bases between the two ends. The CDR3 contains 14 residues. The CDR3 region is CASNPDSRDYGYTF. The CDR3 DNA follows: TGTGCCAGCAACCCTGACAGTAGGGACTATGGCTACACCTTC.

This clonotype was picked up many times. This chain links TRBV5-4 with TRBJ1-6, with D maybe TRBD1 (5 bases). The CDR3 covers 17 residues. Germline CDR1 reads SGHNT; CDR2 reads YYREEE (reference sequence). Trimming cost V 1 base and J 6 bases, with 17 bases left between them. The CDR3 reads CASSLPSRGSINSPLHF. The CDR3, as DNA: TGTGCCAGCAGCTTGCCTTCCCGGGGCAGCATTAATTCACCCCTCCACTTT. The variable domain in full, completed from reference TRBV5-4 and TRBJ1-6, reads ETGVTQSPTHLIKTRGQQVTLRCSSQSGHNTVSWYQQALGQGPQFIFQYYREEENGRGNFPPRFSGLQFPNYSSELNVNALELDDSALYLCASSLPSRGSINSPLHFGNGTRLTVT.

This clonotype was observed at least ten times. Written as DNA, the CDR3 is TGTGCCAGCAGTTCGAGAGGGGGGGCTTGGTCCCAGCATTTT. It specifies CASSSRGGAWSQHF. V is TRBV6-5 and J is TRBJ1-5; TRBD1 is a possible D gene (6 bases). V dropped 4 bases and J dropped 11 bases, with 18 bases sitting between them. CDR3 length: 14 residues. Germline CDR1 is MNHEY and CDR2 is SVGAGI.

This clonotype has at least ten counts. The J gene is TRBJ1-5, the V gene TRBV9; tentatively, D is TRBD1 (5 bases). V lost 0 bases and J 6 bases, leaving 13 bases between the germline ends. This CDR3 has 15 amino acids. CDR1 is SGDLS and CDR2 is YYNGEE in the germline V gene. CDR3 coding DNA: TGTGCCAGCAGCGTAGGCCAGGGAGAAGGTCAGCCCCAGCATTTT. Its protein product is CASSVGQGEGQPQHF.

This clonotype has a count of ten or more. The chain recombines TRBV20-1 with TRBJ2-3; 9 bases line up with TRBD1. Germline V lookup: CDR1 DFQATT, CDR2 SNEGSKA (reference sequence). This CDR3 has 14 residues. The V and J ends lost 6 bases and 3 bases, in that order; junction bases with no gene match: 7. Written as DNA, the CDR3 is TGCAGTGCCCCGGGACAGGGAGGAACAGATACGCAGTATTTT. This codes for CSAPGQGGTDTQYF.

This clonotype was found many times. The chain is built from TRBV7-2 and TRBJ2-7; perhaps D is TRBD1 or TRBD2 (5 bases each). CDR1 is SGHTA and CDR2 is FQGNSA in the germline V gene. Trimming left V 1 base short and J 6 bases short, with 16 bases between. The CDR3 contains 15 residues. The CDR3 DNA follows: TGTGCCAGCAGCTTAGAGTCGGGACCCACTCCCGAGCAGTACTTC. Encoded protein: CASSLESGPTPEQYF. Supplemented by reference TRBV7-2 and TRBJ2-7, the full variable domain reads GAGVSQSPSNKVTEKGKDVELRCDPISGHTALYWYRQSLGQGLEFLIYFQGNSAPDKSGLPSDRFSAERTGGSVSTLTIQRTQQEDSAVYLCASSLESGPTPEQYFGPGTRLTVT.

In its sample, this clonotype was seen many times. The CDR3, as DNA: TGCGCCAGCAGCCTCGGACAGGGGGCGCCGACTAACTATGGCTACACCTTC. This gives the protein CASSLGQGAPTNYGYTF. The rearrangement uses TRBV5-1 and TRBJ1-2; the match to TRBD1 covers 11 bases. Trimming removed 4 bases from V and 0 bases from J; junction bases left unmatched: 8. The CDR3 contains 17 residues. Germline V CDR1 and CDR2: SGHRS, YFSETQ.

Many counts were recorded for this clonotype. V usage is TRBV4-3 and J usage is TRBJ2-2; possible D gene TRBD1, 5 bases. V was clipped by 0 bases and J by 7 bases, with 15 bases between them. Germline V gene sequence: CDR1 LGHNA, CDR2 YSLEER. The CDR3 length is 16 residues. Here the CDR3 reads CASSQDRSGYNGELFF. Written as DNA, the CDR3 is TGCGCCAGCAGCCAAGATCGCTCAGGGTACAACGGGGAGCTGTTTTTT.

This clonotype was recorded many times. The V call is TRBV9, the J call TRBJ2-2; no reliable D call. Germline values: CDR1 SGDLS, CDR2 YYNGEE. The germline V and J ends were trimmed by 2 bases and 6 bases, with 8 bases remaining between them. This CDR3 is built from 13 residues. CDR3 sequence: CASSVNNAGELFF. The DNA for the CDR3 is TGTGCCAGCAGCGTGAACAATGCCGGGGAGCTGTTTTTT.